This T cell receptor (beta chain) was recovered during a study of OX40 agonist ivuxolimab in advanced cancers. Autoimmune disease history or systemic immunosuppression disqualified patients. This clone has a single count. The data were produced by immunoSEQ multiplex PCR, yet TCRdb's version contains in-frame clones alone and is incomplete. The sample carries roughly 65,000 clones, roughly 87% recorded once. CDR1 is SGHKS and CDR2 is YYEKEE in the germline V gene (reference sequence). V lost 0 bases and J lost 6; bases outside the gene matches: 6. The CDR3 extends over 15 amino acids. The source of this sequence is an adult with an advanced solid tumor such as melanoma, head and neck, liver or kidney cancer. The chain links TRBV5-5 to TRBJ1-5; TRBD1 aligns across 7 bases. The sequencing used CD4+ or CD8+ T cells sorted from blood, collected in a trial of the OX40 agonist ivuxolimab. For the CDR3, the DNA is TGTGCCAGCAGCTTGGCGGCAGGGGGTTTTCAGCCCCAGCATTTT. Encoded protein: CASSLAAGGFQPQHF.